This T cell receptor (beta chain) comes out of a study of regulatory dendritic cells for organ transplantation. Profiled with immunoSEQ multiplex PCR; TCRdb holds only in-frame clones, not every one. The table records 34,000 or so clones, about 88% of them present only once. CD4+ or CD8+ T cells were sorted as naive CD45RA+ or memory CD45RO+. The CDR3 is 16 residues long. Germline V gene lookup returns CDR1 MRHNA and CDR2 SNTAGT. V dropped 2 bases and J dropped 7 bases, with 20 bases sitting between them. Findings and limits, study-wide: Naive CD4+ and CD8+ repertoires were highly diverse; memory CD8+ was most oligoclonal.

Remarks on this clone: Its antigen is unidentified.

The origin of this receptor is a human donor in good health. This chain links TRBV6-4 with TRBJ1-2; weak D call: TRBD1 (5 bases). Sequencing was performed on naive CD4+ T cells from blood. Noted subset: CD45RA+ naive T cells. CDR3 DNA: TGTGCCAGCAGTGACAGTAGGGTCAGGGAGAGGTGTGGCTACACCTTC. This encodes CASSDSRVRERCGYTF.